This T cell receptor (beta chain) is drawn from a study of read filtering for tumor transcriptome and immune sequencing. Study-wide background: By R-ISS, stages I, II and III held approximately 8, 16 and 7 patients. DNase treatment preceded whole-transcriptome library preparation. Findings and limits, study-wide: Without single-read clonotypes, shared clonotype proportions correlated more between IR-seq and RNA-seq.

The J segment lost 3 bases and the V segment lost 4 bases, leaving 6 bases of the junction unmatched. CDR3 length: 16 residues. Germline CDR1 reads MGHRA; CDR2 reads YSYEKL. Every patient had bone marrow sampled while the disease was active. This library used 300 to 450 ng RNA and molecular barcoded adaptors spanning alpha/delta and beta/gamma chains. A single record per CDR3 protein comes from TCRdb applying MiXCR to the reads. Of about 47,000 distinct CDR3 sequences listed, 9.5% to 15% are singletons. This clonotype was detected ten times or more. No antigen is known for it. The chain has TRBV4-1 and TRBJ2-5; 12 bases are shared with TRBD2. The specimen sequenced was a population of CD138-negative cells sorted from bone marrow. This clonotype was sampled from a donor at least 40 years old with multiple myeloma. CDR3 nucleotide sequence: TGCGCCAGCAGCCCGTCTAGCGGGAGGGCCGAAGAGACCCAGTACTTC. This codes for CASSPSSGRAEETQYF.